The source of this T cell receptor (beta chain) is a study of shared clonotypes between healthy human individuals. Looked up from germline, CDR1 is MNHNY and CDR2 is SVGAGI (reference sequence). V lost 7 bases to trimming and J lost 3 bases; unmatched junction nucleotides: 8. CDR3 length: 14 amino acids. Measured with immunoSEQ multiplex PCR; TCRdb has only the in-frame clones, and not every one. This repertoire shows some 1,600,000 clones, around 98% found once; its top ten account for roughly 0.4%. This chain connects TRBV6-6 to TRBJ2-5, with TRBD1 matching 7 bases. The specimen sequenced was naive CD4+ T cells sorted from blood. The subset: CD45RA+ positively selected. This clonotype was sampled from a man aged 25 to 40 in good health. The CDR3 here is CASTGRGREETQYF. Here the CDR3 DNA reads TGTGCCAGCACCGGTAGGGGGCGAGAAGAGACCCAGTACTTC.